The 32 T cell receptor beta chains below all came from one sample that was sequenced in a study of cytomegalovirus exposure and HLA in healthy donors. In the PCR, 60 Vbeta and 13 Jbeta primers were used. Some clones are missing from TCRdb's copy, which holds only in-frame ones; the method was immunoSEQ multiplex PCR. The sample shows 110,000 to 150,000 clones, around three quarters of them seen only once. Source material: PBMCs. The receptors were gathered from a man aged 40-49 years in good health and CMV-seropositive.

This clone was counted once. The chain carries TRBV19 and TRBJ1-2; D is uncertain. Germline V gene sequence: CDR1 LNHDA, CDR2 SQIVND (reference sequence). V was pared by 7 bases and J by 4 bases, with 13 bases between. CDR3 size: 13 residues. The CDR3, as DNA: TGTGCCAGTACCTCCCAATGGAGCTATGGCTACACCTTC. Translation: CASTSQWSYGYTF. Full variable domain (remainder filled in from reference TRBV19 and TRBJ1-2): DGGITQSPKYLFRKEGQNVTLSCEQNLNHDAMYWYRQDPGQGLRLIYYSQIVNDFQKGDIAEGYSVSREKKESFPLTVTSAQKNPTAFYLCASTSQWSYGYTFGSGTRLTVV.

This clone has only one observation. This chain uses TRBV19 with TRBJ2-7, with TRBD1 identical over 9 bases. From germline, CDR1 is LNHDA and CDR2 SQIVND (reference sequence). The V gene end was trimmed by 8 bases and the J gene end by 7 bases; junction bases not matched to a gene: 12. This CDR3 has 14 residues. The CDR3 loop reads CASSQGQGTGEQYF. In DNA, the CDR3 is TGTGCCAGTTCCCAGGGACAGGGCACGGGTGAGCAGTACTTC.

V usage is TRBV12-5 and J usage is TRBJ2-3; 9 nucleotides agree with TRBD2. The J segment lost 6 bases and the V segment lost 0 bases, leaving 10 bases of the junction unmatched. CDR1 and CDR2 from the germline V gene are LGHNT and FRNRAP. The CDR3 extends over 17 amino acids. In DNA, the CDR3 is TGTGCTAGTGGTTTGGTACTGTCCCTAGCGGGACCCGATACGCAGTATTTT. Translated, it gives CASGLVLSLAGPDTQYF.

The rearrangement joins TRBV20-1 to TRBJ1-2; D gene uncertain. The CDR3 totals 11 residues. Germline CDR1 DFQATT, CDR2 SNEGSKA (reference sequence). The V end was cut by 3 bases, the J end by 7 bases, with 9 bases between. The CDR3: CSARRVGGYTF. DNA for the CDR3: TGCAGTGCTAGGAGGGTGGGTGGCTACACCTTC.

The rearrangement links TRBV6-5 to TRBJ1-2, with D uncertain. The CDR3 covers 14 residues. Germline V lookup: CDR1 MNHEY, CDR2 SVGAGI. V was cut by 5 bases and J by 7 bases, with 17 bases left in between. CDR3 residues: CASSTTEGPLGYTF. Written as DNA, the CDR3 is TGTGCCAGCAGTACCACAGAGGGTCCCCTTGGCTACACCTTC.

The genes are TRBV7-9 and TRBJ2-1, with D possibly matching TRBD1 (5 bases). Trimming took 0 bases from V and 7 from J, leaving 13 bases between them. CDR1 and CDR2 from the germline V gene are SEHNR and FQNEAQ (reference sequence). This CDR3 has 15 amino acids. CDR3 residues: CASSLALGPGNEQFF. The CDR3 DNA sequence: TGTGCCAGCAGCTTAGCGTTGGGGCCTGGGAATGAGCAGTTCTTC.

This chain connects TRBV4-3 to TRBJ1-1; TRBD1 matches 10 bases. Germline CDR1 is LGHNA and CDR2 is YSLEER. V lost 3 bases to trimming and J lost 7 bases; unmatched junction nucleotides: 11. The CDR3 is 16 amino acids. The CDR3 DNA sequence: TGCGCCAGCAGCCAGGGGACAGGGGCTTGGGGGAGTGAAGCTTTCTTT. This encodes CASSQGTGAWGSEAFF.

This clone was counted a few times. This chain connects TRBV19 to TRBJ2-7; 8 bases are shared with TRBD1. Germline V gene sequence: CDR1 LNHDA, CDR2 SQIVND (reference sequence). The CDR3 sequence is 12 residues long. With 5 bases clipped from V and 4 bases from J, the junction kept 1 base outside the gene matches. Here the CDR3 reads CASSYRGYEQYF. The CDR3 DNA sequence: TGTGCCAGTAGTTACAGGGGGTACGAGCAGTACTTC.

This chain uses TRBV4-1 with TRBJ2-7; TRBD1 agrees at 8 bases. The CDR3 contains 16 residues. Germline-derived CDR1 and CDR2 are MGHRA and YSYEKL. J lost 2 bases, V lost 3 bases, and 9 bases had no gene match. The CDR3 reads CASSQDPGTGTYEQYF. The DNA of the CDR3 is TGCGCCAGCAGCCAGGATCCCGGGACAGGCACCTACGAGCAGTACTTC.

The chain carries TRBV6-5 and TRBJ2-7; 8 nucleotides match TRBD1. Germline V gives CDR1 MNHEY, CDR2 SVGAGI. Unmatched junction bases numbered 8, after V lost 9 bases and J lost 4 bases. The CDR3 has 13 amino acids. The chain's CDR3 is CASATGGFYEQYF. DNA of the CDR3: TGTGCCAGTGCCACAGGGGGATTTTACGAGCAGTACTTC.

The chain carries TRBV19 and TRBJ2-2; perhaps TRBD2 as D (5 bases). Germline loops: CDR1 LNHDA, CDR2 SQIVND (reference sequence). The CDR3 contains 15 residues. Trimming took off 5 bases at V and 6 bases at J, with 16 bases between the two ends. The CDR3 spells CASSRGLGLAGELFF. DNA for the CDR3: TGTGCCAGTAGTCGAGGGTTAGGGTTGGCCGGGGAGCTGTTTTTT.

The chain employs TRBV11-3 and TRBJ1-3, with D unresolved. The CDR3 length is 15 residues. Germline V lookup: CDR1 SGHNT, CDR2 YENEEA. The V end lost 1 base, the J end lost 0 bases, and 7 bases lay between the germline ends. The CDR3 loop is CASSLARSSGNTIYF. The DNA for the CDR3 is TGTGCCAGCAGCTTAGCTCGGAGCTCTGGAAACACCATATATTTT.

This chain uses TRBV6-6 with TRBJ1-1; D gene unclear. Trimming took off 0 bases at V and 5 bases at J, with 10 bases between the two ends. Germline V lookup: CDR1 MNHNY, CDR2 SVGAGI (reference sequence). The CDR3 covers 14 residues. The DNA for the CDR3 is TGTGCCAGCAGTTACTCCGGGATACGGACTGAAGCTTTCTTT. Residues: CASSYSGIRTEAFF.

This rearrangement joins TRBV6-1 to TRBJ1-5, with D unresolved. CDR3 length: 15 residues. Looked up from germline, CDR1 is MNHNS and CDR2 is SASEGT. V shed 0 bases and J shed 10 bases, with 16 bases lying between them. Written as DNA, the CDR3 is TGTGCCAGCAGTGAAGCCGAGCCAGCGAGGAGACCCCAGCATTTT. Translation gives CASSEAEPARRPQHF.

This clone was recorded a few times. This chain uses TRBV25-1 with TRBJ1-5; no clear D. Germline-derived CDR1 and CDR2 are MGHDK and SYGVNS. The CDR3 is 14 residues long. V dropped 5 bases and J dropped 3 bases, with 11 bases sitting between them. CDR3 residues: CASSINSINQPQHF. In nucleotides, the CDR3 is TGTGCCAGCAGTATAAACTCCATCAATCAGCCCCAGCATTTT.

The chain combines TRBV9 with TRBJ2-1; 12 bases agree with TRBD2. Germline V gene lookup returns CDR1 SGDLS and CDR2 YYNGEE. V trimming: 4 bases; J trimming: 4 bases; junction bases outside the gene matches: 6. The CDR3 length is 16 residues. As DNA, the CDR3 is TGTGCCAGCAGCCCTAGCGGGAGGGCCCTTTACAATGAGCAGTTCTTC. It codes for CASSPSGRALYNEQFF. Full variable domain (remainder filled in from reference TRBV9 and TRBJ2-1): DSGVTQTPKHLITATGQRVTLRCSPRSGDLSVYWYQQSLDQGLQFLIQYYNGEERAKGNILERFSAQQFPDLHSELNLSSLELGDSALYFCASSPSGRALYNEQFFGPGTRLTVL.

The chain has TRBV7-2 and TRBJ2-7, with TRBD1 matching 8 bases. V shed 3 bases, J shed 5 bases, and the junction held 9 bases outside the gene matches. This CDR3 spans 15 amino acids. The germline V gene encodes CDR1 SGHTA and CDR2 FQGNSA. The CDR3 sequence: CASSLYQGQGNEQYF. DNA of the CDR3: TGTGCCAGCAGCTTGTATCAAGGACAGGGCAACGAGCAGTACTTC. The full variable domain, its missing parts supplied by reference TRBV7-2 and TRBJ2-7, is GAGVSQSPSNKVTEKGKDVELRCDPISGHTALYWYRQSLGQGLEFLIYFQGNSAPDKSGLPSDRFSAERTGGSVSTLTIQRTQQEDSAVYLCASSLYQGQGNEQYFGPGTRLTVT.

The chain recombines TRBV6-6 with TRBJ1-2, with D hard to call. The CDR3 spans 16 residues. Germline V gene lookup returns CDR1 MNHNY and CDR2 SVGAGI (reference sequence). Trimming took off 0 bases at V and 3 bases at J, with 14 bases between the two ends. CDR3 sequence (DNA): TGTGCCAGCAGTTACTCGGGGAGATCTCTCGACTATGGCTACACCTTC. Amino acids: CASSYSGRSLDYGYTF.

This chain connects TRBV4-1 to TRBJ1-6; no definite D call. V lost 1 base, J lost 6 bases, and 13 bases lay in between. CDR1 is MGHRA, CDR2 YSYEKL, per germline. CDR3 length equals 16 residues. The CDR3 spells CASSQGVIVTNSPLHF. DNA for the CDR3: TGCGCCAGCAGCCAAGGAGTTATTGTAACTAATTCACCCCTCCACTTT.

The chain joins TRBV11-1 to TRBJ1-2, with TRBD1 matching 8 bases. Germline V lookup: CDR1 SGHAT, CDR2 FQDESV (reference sequence). The ends lost 5 bases at V and 7 bases at J; junction bases unmatched: 12. The length of the CDR3 is 15 residues. The CDR3 loop reads CASSLDRGTPPGYTF. CDR3 DNA sequence: TGTGCCAGCAGCCTAGACAGGGGTACTCCTCCTGGCTACACCTTC.

The chain carries TRBV21-1 and TRBJ2-5; TRBD1 was called by the table and not checked on the DNA. TRBV21-1 is tagged as a pseudogene. This CDR3 region has 15 residues. Written as DNA, the CDR3 is TGTGCCAGCAGCGTATGGGACAGGGGAAGCGAGACCCAGTACTTC. Translated, it gives CASSVWDRGSETQYF.

The gene calls are TRBV28 and TRBJ2-7, with D hard to call. The V and J ends lost 6 bases and 2 bases respectively, with 17 bases between them. The CDR3 contains 15 residues. Germline V gene data show CDR1 as MDHEN and CDR2 as SYDVKM. The CDR3 DNA sequence: TGTGCCAGCAGCTGGGTTCAGGATTCTACCTACGAGCAGTACTTC. Amino acids: CASSWVQDSTYEQYF.

The V call is TRBV5-4, the J call TRBJ2-3, with 10 bases that match TRBD2. CDR1 is SGHNT and CDR2 is YYREEE in the germline V gene (reference sequence). The CDR3 runs to 18 residues. The J segment lost 2 bases and the V segment lost 2 bases, leaving 11 bases of the junction unmatched. Written as DNA, the CDR3 is TGTGCCAGCAGCTTTCCCTTAGCGGGAGGTTTTATCACAGATACGCAGTATTTT. Amino acids: CASSFPLAGGFITDTQYF.

The J gene is TRBJ2-1, the V gene TRBV29-1, with 8 bases matching TRBD1. Per the germline V gene, CDR1 is SQVTM and CDR2 is ANQGSEA. CDR3 length equals 17 residues. Trimming took 2 bases from V and 7 from J; bases not matched to a gene: 16. The DNA of the CDR3 is TGCAGCGTTGAAACGGGGTCCAGGGGGCGCCTAAGAAATGAGCAGTTCTTC. It codes for CSVETGSRGRLRNEQFF.

V is TRBV28 and J is TRBJ1-6; 7 bases agree with TRBD1. The CDR3 runs to 16 residues. V lost 3 bases, J lost 7 bases, and 9 bases stayed unmatched. CDR1 is MDHEN, CDR2 SYDVKM, per germline. CDR3 bases: TGTGCCAGCAGTTTTAAAGGGGGCGCCTGGAATTCACCCCTCCACTTT. Translating it yields CASSFKGGAWNSPLHF.

The chain employs TRBV11-2 and TRBJ1-5, with D perhaps TRBD1 (5 bases). The V gene's germline CDR1 is SGHAT and CDR2 FQNNGV. The CDR3 consists of 14 residues. Trimming removed 5 bases from V and 4 bases from J, with 12 bases in between. For the CDR3, the DNA is TGTGCCAGCAGCGAATCGCAGGGAAATCAGCCCCAGCATTTT. Protein sequence: CASSESQGNQPQHF.

The J gene is TRBJ1-5, the V gene TRBV18, with 7 bases identical to TRBD1. Germline V gives CDR1 KGHSH, CDR2 LQKENI. CDR3 length: 15 amino acids. The J segment lost 4 bases and the V segment lost 4 bases, leaving 7 bases of the junction unmatched. CDR3 nucleotides: TGTGCCAGCTCACGCGGGCCAGGGGGTAATCAGCCCCAGCATTTT. Its translation: CASSRGPGGNQPQHF.

This chain connects TRBV27 to TRBJ1-1; D possibly corresponds to TRBD1 (5 bases). The CDR3 covers 15 residues. Trimming took off 6 bases at V and 0 bases at J, with 14 bases between the two ends. Germline assignment: CDR1 MNHEY and CDR2 SMNVEV (reference sequence). The CDR3, as DNA: TGTGCCAGCAGGCGACAGAGCCTTATGAACACTGAAGCTTTCTTT. Amino acids: CASRRQSLMNTEAFF.

The V gene is TRBV2, the J gene TRBJ2-1; TRBD2 agrees at 10 bases. Trimming at V came to 6 bases and at J to 7 bases, leaving 9 bases not matched to a gene. Germline V gene lookup returns CDR1 SNHLY and CDR2 FYNNEI. This CDR3 is built from 15 residues. DNA of the CDR3: TGTGCCAGCAGGAAAAGCGGGGGGGCGGAAAATGAGCAGTTCTTC. Amino acids: CASRKSGGAENEQFF.

The chain links TRBV5-4 to TRBJ1-2, with unresolved D. V lost 3 bases to trimming and J lost 2 bases, with 17 bases between them. This CDR3 is 16 amino acids long. Per germline, CDR1 SGHNT and CDR2 YYREEE (reference sequence). Here the CDR3 reads CASSWGGAGPNYGYTF. For the CDR3, the DNA is TGTGCCAGCAGCTGGGGAGGCGCAGGTCCGAACTATGGCTACACCTTC.

This clone has a handful of counts. V and J are TRBV18 and TRBJ2-7; 7 bases map to TRBD1. The CDR3 runs to 14 residues. The germline V gene encodes CDR1 KGHSH and CDR2 LQKENI. The V gene end was trimmed by 4 bases and the J gene end by 0 bases; junction bases not matched to a gene: 3. For the CDR3, the DNA is TGTGCCAGCTCACTGGACAGGAGCTCCTACGAGCAGTACTTC. It translates to CASSLDRSSYEQYF.

This clone was seen just once. V usage is TRBV27 and J usage is TRBJ1-2; no clear D. This CDR3 has 13 amino acids. The ends were cut back, 5 bases at V and 8 bases at J, with 15 bases in the middle. Germline lookup yields CDR1 MNHEY and CDR2 SMNVEV (reference sequence). The CDR3 DNA sequence: TGTGCCAGCAGTCTCAACTTAGGCGGGGGCTACACCTTC. Translating it yields CASSLNLGGGYTF.